This T cell receptor (beta chain) was observed in a study of blood T cell repertoires in COVID-19. The overall study: T cells, B-cell-depleted T cells, or PBMCs provided the cDNA or gDNA that served as material.

Profiled with immunoSEQ multiplex PCR; TCRdb holds only in-frame clones, not every one. This sample has about 160,000 clones, with approximately 85% found just once. Germline CDR1 and CDR2: SGHAT and FQNNGV. This CDR3 spans 13 amino acids. V was pared by 6 bases and J by 0 bases, with 7 bases between. The sequencing input was peripheral blood. This receptor was obtained from a man aged 35 to 55 with acute or convalescent COVID-19. The chain employs TRBV11-2 and TRBJ2-3; D unclear. The CDR3 DNA reads TGTGCCAGCAGACTAACTAGCACAGATACGCAGTATTTT. It encodes CASRLTSTDTQYF.